The 23 T cell receptor beta chains given below trace back to one sample, sequenced in a study of blood T cell repertoires in COVID-19. The table came from immunoSEQ multiplex PCR; TCRdb's copy has only in-frame clones and leaves some out. The sample records over 75,000 clones, approximately 80% being singletons. Sequenced: peripheral blood. Receptors originate from a woman aged 80 or over with active or convalescent COVID-19.

J is TRBJ2-1 and V is TRBV5-1; D possibly corresponds to TRBD2 (6 bases). Germline CDR1 SGHRS, CDR2 YFSETQ. V lost 3 bases and J lost 6, with 16 bases in between. The CDR3 runs 15 residues. This CDR3 reads CASSSRGEVGNEQFF. DNA for the CDR3: TGCGCCAGCAGCTCCCGCGGGGAGGTGGGCAATGAGCAGTTCTTC.

In its sample, this clone was seen a few times. The chain joins TRBV3-1 (or the pseudogene TRBV3-2) to TRBJ1-6; D is possibly TRBD1 (5 bases). CDR1 and CDR2 (germline): LGHDT, YNNKEL (reference sequence). V was trimmed by 3 bases and J by 9 bases, leaving 6 bases between them. The CDR3 runs to 12 residues. The CDR3 DNA is TGTGCCAGCAGCCACACAGGTTCACCCCTCCACTTT. Translating it yields CASSHTGSPLHF.

The chain links TRBV18 to TRBJ2-1, with no clear D. V lost 6 bases, J lost 6 bases, and 18 bases lay in between. The length of the CDR3 is 15 residues. Germline loops: CDR1 KGHSH, CDR2 LQKENI. The CDR3 loop is CASSRTDMGSNEQFF. The CDR3 DNA is TGTGCCAGCTCGCGTACAGACATGGGCTCCAATGAGCAGTTCTTC. Based on the CDR3 plus reference TRBV18 and TRBJ2-1, the full variable domain is NAGVMQNPRHLVRRRGQEARLRCSPMKGHSHVYWYRQLPEEGLKFMVYLQKENIIDESGMPKERFSAEFPKEGPSILRIQQVVRGDSAAYFCASSRTDMGSNEQFFGPGTRLTVL.

The rearrangement joins TRBV19 to TRBJ1-2, with D perhaps matching TRBD1 (5 bases). Germline CDR1 reads LNHDA; CDR2 reads SQIVND (reference sequence). This CDR3 contains 19 residues. Trimming removed 3 bases at V and 8 bases at J, with 31 bases between. The CDR3 nucleotides are TGTGCCAGTAGTATTAATAATTACAGGCGGTCCAGCTACCGGAAGGGCTACACCTTC. Its translation: CASSINNYRRSSYRKGYTF.

This chain links TRBV30 with TRBJ2-5; D gene ambiguous. The ends were cut back, 2 bases at V and 4 bases at J, with 11 bases in the middle. The CDR3 runs to 13 residues. CDR1 is GTSNPN and CDR2 is SVGIG in the germline V gene (reference sequence). CDR3 bases: TGTGCCTGGAGTATGGGCCTCGGAGAGACCCAGTACTTC. It codes for CAWSMGLGETQYF.

This chain links TRBV3-1 (or the pseudogene TRBV3-2) with TRBJ2-1, with 8 bases lining up with TRBD2. CDR3 length equals 13 residues. The V gene end was trimmed by 3 bases and the J gene end by 11 bases; junction bases not matched to a gene: 6. Germline V gene lookup returns CDR1 LGHDT and CDR2 YNNKEL (reference sequence). The CDR3, as DNA: TGTGCCAGCAGCCACGGTAGCGGGACACAGCAGTTCTTC. As protein: CASSHGSGTQQFF.

This clone is medium-sized by share. The CDR3 bases are TGTGCCAGCAGCTTAGTGGCTAGCGGGGGTTACAATGAGCAGTTCTTC. It specifies CASSLVASGGYNEQFF. The chain couples TRBV7-8 to TRBJ2-1, with 10 bases matching TRBD2. V was pared by 1 base and J by 4 bases, with 4 bases of the junction left unmatched. CDR3 length equals 16 residues. Germline CDR1 and CDR2: SGHVS and FQNEAQ.

The chain has TRBV19 and TRBJ1-6; TRBD1 might be the D (5 bases). Germline CDR1 is LNHDA and CDR2 is SQIVND (reference sequence). The V end lost 3 bases, the J end lost 7 bases, and 13 bases lay between the germline ends. This CDR3 is built from 15 residues. The CDR3, as DNA: TGTGCCAGTAGTATCCAGGGTTCGCTGAATTCACCCCTCCACTTT. Protein product: CASSIQGSLNSPLHF.

The chain is built from TRBV28 and TRBJ1-2; the D gene is possibly TRBD1 (6 bases). Germline V CDR1 and CDR2: MDHEN, SYDVKM. V shed 5 bases and J shed 4 bases, with 17 bases lying between them. The CDR3 has 15 residues. The CDR3 nucleotides read TGTGCCAGCAGTACCCCCGGGACACTTCCCTATGGCTACACCTTC. This codes for CASSTPGTLPYGYTF.

The CDR3, as DNA: TGTGCCAGCAGCCCGGCGGGGGGTCTGAACACTGAAGCTTTCTTT. Amino acid sequence: CASSPAGGLNTEAFF. The chain recombines TRBV28 with TRBJ1-1; D might be TRBD1 (5 bases). The CDR3 contains 15 residues. V was shortened by 6 bases and J by 0 bases, with 14 bases between the two germline ends. CDR1 and CDR2 (germline): MDHEN, SYDVKM.

The chain is built from TRBV12-3 or TRBV12-4 and TRBJ2-1; D unclear. The CDR3 covers 11 residues. V was clipped by 1 base and J by 14 bases, with 9 bases between them. The CDR3 coding sequence is TGTGCCAGCAGTTTAGTTACAGAAAAGTTCTTC. This encodes CASSLVTEKFF.

V is TRBV29-1 and J is TRBJ2-3, with 8 positions matching TRBD1. Germline-derived CDR1 and CDR2 are SQVTM and ANQGSEA. Trimming at V came to 3 bases and at J to 7 bases, leaving 9 bases not matched to a gene. The CDR3 is 14 residues long. The CDR3 coding sequence is TGCAGCGTTGACAGAGGACAGGGAGGCAATACGCAGTATTTT. Translated, it gives CSVDRGQGGNTQYF.

This clone was seen many times. The chain recombines TRBV30 with TRBJ1-5; D unresolved. Between the trimmed V and J ends, which lost 1 base and 5 bases, there was a span of 12 bases. The germline V gene encodes CDR1 GTSNPN and CDR2 SVGIG (reference sequence). The CDR3 loop spans 14 amino acids. CDR3: CAWSAGQFYQPQHF. The CDR3 region has the DNA TGTGCCTGGAGTGCTGGTCAGTTTTATCAGCCCCAGCATTTT. The full variable domain, rest sourced from reference TRBV30 and TRBJ1-5, is SQTIHQWPATLVQPVGSPLSLECTVEGTSNPNLYWYRQAAGRGLQLLFYSVGIGQISSEVPQNLSASRPQDRQFILSSKKLLLSDSGFYLCAWSAGQFYQPQHFGDGTRLSIL.

The V call is TRBV18, the J call TRBJ2-4; 9 nucleotides align to TRBD1. After removal of 3 bases from V and 9 bases from J, the junction contained 6 bases not matched to a gene. The CDR3 length is 14 residues. Per germline, CDR1 KGHSH and CDR2 LQKENI. The CDR3 protein is CASSPGTGYTIQYF. The CDR3 bases are TGTGCCAGCTCACCCGGGACAGGGTACACCATTCAGTACTTC. Complete variable domain (other parts from reference TRBV18 and TRBJ2-4): NAGVMQNPRHLVRRRGQEARLRCSPMKGHSHVYWYRQLPEEGLKFMVYLQKENIIDESGMPKERFSAEFPKEGPSILRIQQVVRGDSAAYFCASSPGTGYTIQYFGAGTRLSVL.

The CDR3 DNA reads TGTGCCAGCAGTTTATACTACCGCTACAATGAGCAGTTCTTC. It is translated as CASSLYYRYNEQFF. The rearrangement uses TRBV27 and TRBJ2-1; the D is unclear. This CDR3 spans 14 amino acids. V was shortened by 1 base and J by 3 bases, with 7 bases between the two germline ends. Germline lookup yields CDR1 MNHEY and CDR2 SMNVEV (reference sequence).

The chain links TRBV5-1 to TRBJ1-2; 9 nucleotides agree with TRBD1. Trimming took 4 bases from V and 1 from J; bases not matched to a gene: 5. Germline CDR1 and CDR2: SGHRS and YFSETQ. CDR3 size: 15 residues. CDR3 loop: CASSGGQGVNYGYTF. CDR3 coding DNA: TGCGCCAGCAGCGGGGGACAGGGAGTTAACTATGGCTACACCTTC.

The J gene is TRBJ2-7, the V gene TRBV29-1; D not certain. Germline values: CDR1 SQVTM, CDR2 ANQGSEA. Trimming left V 5 bases short and J 2 bases short, with 7 bases between. The CDR3 extends over 11 amino acids. The CDR3 nucleotides read TGCAGCGTTCAGGTGACCTACGAGCAGTACTTC. Protein: CSVQVTYEQYF.

The rearrangement uses TRBV7-2 and TRBJ1-6; 8 positions agree with TRBD1. Trimming removed 4 bases from V and 10 bases from J; junction bases left unmatched: 6. This CDR3 has 14 residues. Germline V gene lookup returns CDR1 SGHTA and CDR2 FQGNSA. The CDR3 here is CASSSRGQGSPLHF. Written as DNA, the CDR3 is TGTGCCAGCAGCTCCAGGGGGCAAGGCTCACCCCTCCACTTT.

This sequence joins TRBV10-3 and TRBJ2-5; TRBD2 aligns across 9 bases. Germline V CDR1 and CDR2: ENHRY, SYGVKD. With 5 bases clipped from V and 3 bases from J, the junction kept 4 bases outside the gene matches. The CDR3 runs to 14 residues. CDR3 in amino acids: CAISRGGGEETQYF. The CDR3 DNA sequence: TGTGCCATCAGTCGTGGCGGGGGGGAAGAGACCCAGTACTTC.

The rearrangement joins TRBV5-1 to TRBJ2-2; 13 positions match TRBD2. CDR1 is SGHRS and CDR2 is YFSETQ in the germline V gene. The CDR3 extends over 17 amino acids. The V segment lost 6 bases and the J segment 5 bases; nucleotides outside the gene matches: 10. Written as DNA, the CDR3 is TGCGCCAGCATCCCCGGACTAGCGGGAGTTGGGACCGGGGAGCTGTTTTTT. It is translated as CASIPGLAGVGTGELFF.

This clone showed up just once. The CDR3 nucleotides read TGTGCCATCAGTGAGGGCCTCTCCTACGAGCAGTACTTC. It yields the protein CAISEGLSYEQYF. The chain recombines TRBV10-3 with TRBJ2-7; D unclear. The CDR3 is 13 amino acids. V was cut by 2 bases and J by 0 bases, with 5 bases left in between. Per germline, CDR1 ENHRY and CDR2 SYGVKD.

V gene TRBV20-1 combines with J gene TRBJ2-7; D is perhaps TRBD2 (5 bases). V was pared by 3 bases and J by 4 bases, with 7 bases between. Germline CDR1 reads DFQATT; CDR2 reads SNEGSKA (reference sequence). This CDR3 has 11 amino acids. CDR3 in DNA: TGCAGTGCTAGTCAGCGGTACGAGCAGTACTTC. The encoded protein is CSASQRYEQYF.

This clone was detected once. The CDR3 nucleotides are TGTGCCAGCTCACCACTAGGCGGATCCCATTCTAAGTACTATGGCTACACCTTC. This translates into CASSPLGGSHSKYYGYTF. The rearrangement links TRBV18 to TRBJ1-2; the D is unclear. V was trimmed by 1 base and J by 3 bases, leaving 21 bases between them. This CDR3 has 18 amino acids. From germline, CDR1 is KGHSH and CDR2 LQKENI.